Shown below are 10 T cell receptor beta chains from a single sample sequenced in a study of T cells after yellow fever vaccination. TCRdb recomputed calls from the 5' RACE reads with MiXCR, one row per CDR3 protein. Here the sample spans some 560,000 distinct CDR3 sequences, about a sixth being singletons. The source material was PBMCs, sampled roughly 5 days after the first yellow fever vaccination. Source of these receptors: a man in his late teens or twenties who received the YFV17D yellow fever vaccine.

This clonotype was picked up a small number of times. The CDR3 reads CASSLPSGGARDQETQYF. CDR3 DNA: TGCGCCAGCAGCCTACCTAGCGGGGGGGCTCGGGACCAAGAGACCCAGTACTTC. This chain joins TRBV5-1 and TRBJ2-5; 12 bases fit TRBD2. Germline V gene sequence: CDR1 SGHRS, CDR2 YFSETQ. This CDR3 region has 18 residues. V lost 4 bases and J lost 0; bases outside the gene matches: 10.

This clonotype was counted ten times or more. CDR3 sequence: CASSDRVERAFF. The CDR3 coding sequence is TGTGCCAGCAGTGACAGGGTTGAGAGAGCTTTCTTT. The chain employs TRBV12-3 or TRBV12-4 and TRBJ1-1; 7 bases are shared with TRBD1. This CDR3 has 12 amino acids. V shed 5 bases, J shed 10 bases, and the junction held 7 bases outside the gene matches.

The table lists this clonotype with a few counts. The rearrangement uses TRBV12-3 or TRBV12-4 and TRBJ1-1; the match to TRBD1 covers 7 bases. This CDR3 is built from 14 residues. The junction had 8 bases not matched to a gene; V was cut back by 6 bases and J by 4 bases. Here the CDR3 reads CASRTAGGATEAFF. In DNA, the CDR3 is TGTGCCAGCAGGACGGCAGGGGGGGCCACTGAAGCTTTCTTT.

Notes on this clonotype: This may come from a read error, since a much larger clone is one base off. The CDR3 DNA is TGTGCCCGCAGTTTGACCGCGGCAACTAGGGCTAGGGACACTGAAGCTTTCTTT. Translating gives CARSLTAATRARDTEAFF. J is TRBJ1-1 and V is TRBV12-3 or TRBV12-4; no definite D call. The CDR3 is made up of 18 amino acids.

This clonotype was detected a few times. V usage is TRBV6-1 and J usage is TRBJ2-7; D possibly matches TRBD1 or TRBD2 (5 bases each). Germline CDR1 reads MNHNS; CDR2 reads SASEGT. The CDR3 has 15 amino acids. Trimming left V 2 bases short and J 7 bases short, with 18 bases between. The CDR3 protein is CASSEIPDTAGEQYV. CDR3 in DNA: TGTGCCAGCAGTGAAATCCCGGACACGGCGGGTGAGCAGTACGTC.

The table lists this clonotype with a few counts. The chain employs TRBV3-1 and TRBJ2-1, with TRBD2 matching 10 bases. Trimming took 4 bases from V and 5 from J; bases not matched to a gene: 11. Germline loops: CDR1 LGHDT, CDR2 YNNKEL (reference sequence). This CDR3 region has 17 residues. The CDR3 DNA reads TGTGCCAGCAGCCCCCCTTCGGGAGCGGGGGGGGACAATGAGCAGTTCTTC. This sequence encodes CASSPPSGAGGDNEQFF.

This clonotype came up a few times. The V call is TRBV6-1, the J call TRBJ2-7, with a possible D match to TRBD2 (6 bases). The CDR3 contains 14 residues. V shed 5 bases and J shed 2 bases, with 13 bases lying between them. CDR1 is MNHNS and CDR2 is SASEGT in the germline V gene. The CDR3 loop is CASSLGTATYEQYF. CDR3 nucleotide sequence: TGTGCCAGCAGTCTCGGGACTGCAACCTACGAGCAGTACTTC.

This chain joins TRBV6-2 or TRBV6-3 and TRBJ2-2, with TRBD2 matching over 10 bases. This CDR3 has 14 residues. The germline gives CDR1 MNHEY, CDR2 SVGEGT. The ends lost 6 bases at V and 7 bases at J; junction bases unmatched: 5. The CDR3 loop is CASSLGLAVGELFF. CDR3 nucleotide sequence: TGTGCCAGCAGCCTAGGACTAGCGGTCGGGGAGCTGTTTTTT.

V is TRBV20-1 and J is TRBJ2-1; the match to TRBD2 covers 9 bases. Germline V lookup: CDR1 DFQATT, CDR2 SNEGSKA (reference sequence). This CDR3 region has 15 residues. The V and J ends lost 0 bases and 4 bases, in that order; junction bases with no gene match: 4. The CDR3: CSAREAGGLYNEQFF. The DNA for the CDR3 is TGCAGTGCTAGAGAAGCGGGGGGTCTTTACAATGAGCAGTTCTTC.

This clonotype was counted a few times. This chain joins TRBV6-5 and TRBJ2-7; D is undetermined. This CDR3 has 15 residues. Trimming left V 0 bases short and J 3 bases short, with 12 bases between. Germline assignment: CDR1 MNHEY and CDR2 SVGAGI. CDR3 amino acids: CASSYSVNGRYEQYV. In nucleotides, the CDR3 is TGTGCCAGCAGTTACTCGGTCAACGGGCGCTACGAGCAGTACGTC.